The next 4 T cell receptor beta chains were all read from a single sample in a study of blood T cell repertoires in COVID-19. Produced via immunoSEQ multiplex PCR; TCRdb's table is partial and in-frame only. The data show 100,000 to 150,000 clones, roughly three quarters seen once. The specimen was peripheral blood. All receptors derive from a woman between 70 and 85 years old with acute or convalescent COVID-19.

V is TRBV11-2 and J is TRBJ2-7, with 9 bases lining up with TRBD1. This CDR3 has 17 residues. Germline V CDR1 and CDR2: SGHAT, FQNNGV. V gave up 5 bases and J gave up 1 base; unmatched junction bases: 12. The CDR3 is CASSLGQGNPLSYEQYF. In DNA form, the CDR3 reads TGTGCCAGCAGCCTGGGACAGGGAAATCCCCTTTCCTACGAGCAGTACTTC.

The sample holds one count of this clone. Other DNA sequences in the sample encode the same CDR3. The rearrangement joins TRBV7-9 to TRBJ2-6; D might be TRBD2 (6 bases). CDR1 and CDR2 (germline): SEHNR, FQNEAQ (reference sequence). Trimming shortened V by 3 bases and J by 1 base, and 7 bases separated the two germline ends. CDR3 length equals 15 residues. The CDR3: CASSLGGSGANVLTF. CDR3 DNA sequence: TGTGCCAGCAGCTTGGGGGGATCTGGGGCCAACGTCCTGACTTTC.

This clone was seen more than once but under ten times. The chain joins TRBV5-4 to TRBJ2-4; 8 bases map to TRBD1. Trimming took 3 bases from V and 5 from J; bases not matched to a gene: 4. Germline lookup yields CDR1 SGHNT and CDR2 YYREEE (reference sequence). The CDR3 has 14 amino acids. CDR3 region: CASSSRGPENIQYF. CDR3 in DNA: TGTGCCAGCAGCTCCAGGGGGCCGGAAAACATTCAGTACTTC.

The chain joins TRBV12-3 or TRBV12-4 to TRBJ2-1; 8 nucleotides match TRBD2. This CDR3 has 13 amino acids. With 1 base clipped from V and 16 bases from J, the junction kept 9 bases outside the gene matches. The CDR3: CASSLGGLGPFFF. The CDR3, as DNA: TGTGCCAGCAGTTTAGGGGGACTAGGTCCATTCTTCTTC.